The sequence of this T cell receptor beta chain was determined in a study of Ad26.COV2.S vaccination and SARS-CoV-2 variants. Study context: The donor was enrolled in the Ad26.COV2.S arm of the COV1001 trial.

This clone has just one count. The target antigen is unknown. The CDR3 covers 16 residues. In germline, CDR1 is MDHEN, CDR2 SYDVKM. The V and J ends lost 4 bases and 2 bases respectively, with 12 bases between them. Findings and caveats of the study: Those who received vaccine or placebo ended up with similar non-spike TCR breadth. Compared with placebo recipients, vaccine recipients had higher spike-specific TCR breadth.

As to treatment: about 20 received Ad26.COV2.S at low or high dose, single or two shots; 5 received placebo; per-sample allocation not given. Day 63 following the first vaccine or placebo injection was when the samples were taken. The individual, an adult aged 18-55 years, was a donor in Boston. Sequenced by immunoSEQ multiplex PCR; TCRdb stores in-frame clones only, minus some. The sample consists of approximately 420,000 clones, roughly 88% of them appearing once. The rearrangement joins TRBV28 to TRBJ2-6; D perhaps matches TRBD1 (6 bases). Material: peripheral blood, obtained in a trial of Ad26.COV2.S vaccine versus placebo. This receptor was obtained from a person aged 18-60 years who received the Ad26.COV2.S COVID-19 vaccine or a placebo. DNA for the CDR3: TGTGCCAGCAGTTCACAACAGGGTGCTGGGGCCAACGTCCTGACTTTC. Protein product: CASSSQQGAGANVLTF.